This TCR beta chain is drawn from a study of siplizumab effects on memory and regulatory T cells. General observations from the study: Alloreactive sequences traceable to unstimulated CD4+ memory cells were significantly reduced by siplizumab.

In the case of this clone: The antigen remains unidentified.

TCRdb keeps only in-frame clones here, not all; method: immunoSEQ multiplex PCR. The sample contains more than 75,000 clones, 93% of which appear only once. This receptor was obtained from a human donor in good health. What was sequenced was CD8+ T cells sorted from blood.

In nucleotides, the CDR3 is TGTGCCAGCAGCTTAGATGGGGAGGGATTCACCGGGGAGCTGTTTTTT. Its translation: CASSLDGEGFTGELFF. The J gene is TRBJ2-2, the V gene TRBV7-8; TRBD2 matches at 7 bases. CDR1 SGHVS and CDR2 FQNEAQ come from the germline V gene. V trimming: 1 base; J trimming: 4 bases; junction bases outside the gene matches: 6. The CDR3 has 16 amino acids.